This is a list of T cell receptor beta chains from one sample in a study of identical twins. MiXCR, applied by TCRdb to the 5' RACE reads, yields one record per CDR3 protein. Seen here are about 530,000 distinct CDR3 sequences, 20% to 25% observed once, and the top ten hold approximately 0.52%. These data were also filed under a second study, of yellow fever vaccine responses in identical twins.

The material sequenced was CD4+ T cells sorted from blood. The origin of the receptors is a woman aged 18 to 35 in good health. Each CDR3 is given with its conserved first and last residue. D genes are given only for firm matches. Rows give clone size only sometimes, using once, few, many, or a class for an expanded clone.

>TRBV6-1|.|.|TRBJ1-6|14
CASKSTGSPTPLHF
TGTGCCAGCAAATCCACCGGGAGCCCAACACCCCTCCACTTT
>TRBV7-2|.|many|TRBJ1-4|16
CASSLDRTADNEKLFF
TGTGCCAGCAGCTTAGACAGGACGGCCGATAATGAAAAACTGTTTTTT
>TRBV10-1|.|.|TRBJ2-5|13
CASSEGVPETQYF
TGCGCCAGCAGTGAGGGGGTTCCAGAGACCCAGTACTTC
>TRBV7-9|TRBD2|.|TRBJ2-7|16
CASSLAGLAGVSEQYF
TGTGCCAGCAGCTTAGCGGGACTAGCGGGAGTATCCGAGCAGTACTTC
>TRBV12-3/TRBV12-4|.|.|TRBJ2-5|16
CASRGSFGLKQETQYF
TGTGCCAGCAGAGGTAGTTTCGGTTTGAAACAAGAGACCCAGTACTTC
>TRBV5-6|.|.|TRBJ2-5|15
CASSFLAGLQETQYF
TGTGCCAGCAGCTTTTTGGCAGGCCTCCAAGAGACCCAGTACTTC
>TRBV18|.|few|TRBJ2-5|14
CASSRGATKETQYF
TGTGCCAGCTCACGCGGCGCAACTAAAGAGACCCAGTACTTC
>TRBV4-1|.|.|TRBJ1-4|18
CASSQEGQGRVLNEKLFF
TGCGCCAGCAGCCAAGAAGGGCAGGGAAGGGTACTAAATGAAAAACTGTTTTTT
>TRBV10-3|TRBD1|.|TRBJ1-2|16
CAISEAQQGTLYGYTF
TGTGCCATCAGCGAAGCCCAACAGGGGACCCTTTATGGCTACACCTTC
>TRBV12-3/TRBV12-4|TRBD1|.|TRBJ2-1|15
CASTHARDSYNEQFF
TGTGCCAGCACCCATGCCCGGGACAGCTACAATGAGCAGTTCTTC
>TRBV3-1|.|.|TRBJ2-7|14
CASSQALGEYEQYF
TGTGCCAGCAGCCAAGCTTTGGGGGAATACGAGCAGTACTTC
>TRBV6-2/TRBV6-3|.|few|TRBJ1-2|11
CASSYGGGYTF
TGTGCCAGCAGTTACGGGGGTGGCTACACCTTC
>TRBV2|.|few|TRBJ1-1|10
CASRRPEAFF
TGTGCCAGCAGACGGCCTGAAGCTTTCTTT
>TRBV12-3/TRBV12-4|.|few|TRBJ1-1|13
CASSFLLNTEAFF
TGTGCCAGCAGTTTTCTGCTGAACACTGAAGCTTTCTTT
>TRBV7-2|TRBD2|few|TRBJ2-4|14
CASSPGTTENIQYF
TGTGCCAGCAGCCCCGGGACTACAGAAAACATTCAGTACTTC
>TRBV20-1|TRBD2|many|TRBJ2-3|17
CSARDFSGKHSTDTQYF
TGCAGTGCTAGAGATTTCAGCGGGAAACATAGCACAGATACGCAGTATTTT
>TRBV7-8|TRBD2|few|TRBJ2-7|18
CASSLAGGRREGSYEQYF
TGTGCCAGCAGCTTAGCGGGGGGGAGACGGGAGGGCTCCTACGAGCAGTACTTC
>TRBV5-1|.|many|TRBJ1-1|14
CASSLVGQNTEAFF
TGCGCCAGCAGCTTGGTTGGGCAGAACACTGAAGCTTTCTTT
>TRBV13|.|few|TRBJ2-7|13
CASSSGGSYEQYF
TGTGCCAGCAGCTCAGGGGGGTCCTACGAGCAGTACTTC
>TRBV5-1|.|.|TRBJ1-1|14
CASSFTGWNTEAFF
TGCGCCAGCAGCTTTACCGGGTGGAACACTGAAGCTTTCTTT
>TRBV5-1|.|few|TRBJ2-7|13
CASSLGEAYEQYF
TGCGCCAGCAGCTTGGGGGAGGCATACGAGCAGTACTTC
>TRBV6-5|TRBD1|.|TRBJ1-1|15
CASSSGGQGSTEAFF
TGTGCCAGCAGTTCGGGGGGACAGGGGAGCACTGAAGCTTTCTTT
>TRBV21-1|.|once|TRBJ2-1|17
CASSNPPGTGGRDEQFF
TGTGCCAGCAGCAACCCGCCTGGGACAGGGGGCAGGGATGAGCAGTTCTTC
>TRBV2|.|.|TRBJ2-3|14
CASSPPGEPDTQYF
TGTGCCAGCAGCCCACCAGGGGAACCAGATACGCAGTATTTT
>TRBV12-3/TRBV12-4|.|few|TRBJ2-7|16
CASRKPSPGGSYEQYF
TGTGCCAGCAGAAAACCTTCGCCAGGAGGCTCCTACGAGCAGTACTTC
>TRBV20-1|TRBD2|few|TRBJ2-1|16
CSARDLAGAQPNEQFF
TGCAGTGCTAGAGATCTAGCGGGAGCCCAACCTAATGAGCAGTTCTTC
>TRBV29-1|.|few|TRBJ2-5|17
CSVIQGKSGTQIETQYF
TGCAGCGTCATCCAAGGGAAGTCCGGGACTCAGATCGAGACCCAGTACTTC
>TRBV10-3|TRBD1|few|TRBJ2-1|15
CAISDPGQGTNEQFF
TGTGCCATCAGTGATCCAGGACAGGGTACCAATGAGCAGTTCTTC
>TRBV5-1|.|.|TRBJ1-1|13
CASFEGVGTEAFF
TGCGCCAGCTTTGAGGGGGTAGGCACTGAAGCTTTCTTT
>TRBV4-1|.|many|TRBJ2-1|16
CASSQVLSSRGNEQFF
TGCGCCAGCAGCCAAGTTCTTTCATCCAGGGGCAATGAGCAGTTCTTC
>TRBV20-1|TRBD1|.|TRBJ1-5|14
CSATTGYSNQPQHF
TGCAGTGCTACGACAGGGTATAGCAATCAGCCCCAGCATTTT
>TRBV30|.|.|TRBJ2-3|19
CAWGRTLVGPTQAGCTQYF
TGTGCCTGGGGAAGGACTCTCGTTGGCCCAACCCAGGCGGGCTGTACGCAGTATTTT
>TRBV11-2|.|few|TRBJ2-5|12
CASRRPQETQYF
TGTGCCAGCAGACGTCCCCAAGAGACCCAGTACTTC
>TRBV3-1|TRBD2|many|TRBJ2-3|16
CASSPGLAGSTDTQYF
TGCGCCAGCAGCCCAGGACTAGCGGGTTCCACAGATACGCAGTATTTT
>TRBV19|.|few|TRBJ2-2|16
CASSTFWLSDTGELFF
TGTGCCAGTAGTACATTCTGGCTATCGGACACCGGGGAGCTGTTTTTT
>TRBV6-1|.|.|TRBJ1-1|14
CASSATALNTEAFF
TGTGCCAGCAGTGCTACAGCCCTGAACACTGAAGCTTTCTTT
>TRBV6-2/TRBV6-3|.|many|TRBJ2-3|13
CASRDHSTDTQYF
TGTGCCAGCCGGGACCACAGCACAGATACGCAGTATTTT
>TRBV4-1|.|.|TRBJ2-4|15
CASSQEARDENIQYF
TGCGCCAGCAGCCAAGAGGCTAGGGATGAAAACATTCAGTACTTC
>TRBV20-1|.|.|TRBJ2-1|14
CSARKGVLNNEQFF
TGCAGTGCTAGAAAAGGGGTTCTGAACAATGAGCAGTTCTTC
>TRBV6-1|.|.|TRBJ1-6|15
CASSVRGSYNSPLHF
TGTGCCAGCAGTGTGAGGGGGTCCTATAATTCACCCCTCCACTTT
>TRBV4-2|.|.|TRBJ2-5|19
CASSQEGRVEGEGQETQYF
TGTGCCAGCAGCCAAGAGGGGAGGGTTGAGGGGGAGGGACAAGAGACCCAGTACTTC
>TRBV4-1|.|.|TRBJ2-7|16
CASSQGTGSPTYEQYF
TGCGCCAGCAGCCAAGGGACCGGGAGTCCCACCTACGAGCAGTACTTC
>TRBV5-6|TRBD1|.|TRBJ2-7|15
CASSLPGQASLEQYF
TGTGCCAGCAGCCTTCCGGGACAGGCGTCGCTCGAGCAGTACTTC
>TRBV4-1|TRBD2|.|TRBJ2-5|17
CASSPSEVRAGGETQYF
TGCGCCAGCAGCCCGAGCGAGGTTAGAGCGGGGGGAGAGACCCAGTACTTC
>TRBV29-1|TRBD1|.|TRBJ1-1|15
CSVEDVIRGTTEAFF
TGCAGCGTTGAAGATGTCATCAGGGGGACAACTGAAGCTTTCTTT
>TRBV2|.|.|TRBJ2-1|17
CASTATGSRSSYNEQFF
TGTGCCAGCACCGCGACCGGGAGCCGCAGCTCCTACAATGAGCAGTTCTTC
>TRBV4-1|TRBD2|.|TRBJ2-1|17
CASSLNGGGGGIDEQFF
TGCGCCAGCAGCCTCAACGGCGGCGGGGGGGGGATAGATGAGCAGTTCTTC
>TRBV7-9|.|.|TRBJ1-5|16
CASSLDGDTSNQPQHF
TGTGCCAGCAGCTTAGATGGAGATACCAGCAATCAGCCCCAGCATTTT
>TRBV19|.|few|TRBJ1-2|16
CASSTRPGHGPYGYTF
TGTGCCAGTAGTACCAGACCGGGACACGGTCCCTATGGCTACACCTTC